A selection of T cell receptor beta chains follows, all from one sample in a study of T-cell reconstitution after alpha-beta-depleted transplantation in children. Each CDR3 protein is one row after TCRdb ran MiXCR on the PCR reads. The sample consists of more than 40,000 distinct CDR3 sequences, 9.2% of them appearing once. The material was PBMCs, mostly from graft donor cells, obtained 60 days after TCRalphabeta/CD19-depleted stem cell transplant. The receptors originated from a male patient aged 2-15 years who had a stem cell transplant for chronic granulomatous disease, so the T cells may come from the graft donor. Each CDR3 is given with its conserved first and last residue. D genes are given only for firm matches. Clone size is given for some rows only: seen once, a few or many times, or a class if the clone is expanded.

many TRBD1 TRBJ1-1 TRBV29-1 TGCAGCGTTACAGGGGGCGTGAACACTGAAGCTTTCTTT CSVTGGVNTEAFF
many - TRBJ2-1 TRBV18 TGTGCCAGCTCACCACCGTGGGGGAGGGAGCAGTTCTTC CASSPPWGREQFF
many - TRBJ2-1 TRBV11-2 TGTGCCAGCAGCTTCTTTTGGAATGAGCAGTTCTTC CASSFFWNEQFF
many TRBD2 TRBJ2-7 TRBV7-2 TGTGCCAGCAGCTTAGCGGGACTAGCTTTAACCTACGAGCAGTACTTC CASSLAGLALTYEQYF
many - TRBJ1-1 TRBV7-9 TGTGCCAGCAGCCCCTGGGGGGGGAACACTGAAGCTTTCTTT CASSPWGGNTEAFF
few TRBD2 TRBJ2-1 TRBV2 TGTGCCAGCAGTGCGGCCCGACTAGCGGGAGTGGGTGAGCAGTTCTTC CASSAARLAGVGEQFF
- TRBD2 TRBJ2-5 TRBV18 TGTGCCAGCTCACCAATTTCGCGACTAGCGGGATCCCAAGAGACCCAGTACTTC CASSPISRLAGSQETQYF
- - TRBJ2-7 TRBV15 TGTGCCACCAGCATGAGAGGGGGCTACGAGCAGTACTTC CATSMRGGYEQYF
many - TRBJ2-1 TRBV11-2 TGTGCCAGCAGCTCCGCCAGGGGATCCTACAATGAGCAGTTCTTC CASSSARGSYNEQFF
many - TRBJ2-1 TRBV15 TGTGCCACAGACCGATACAATGAGCAGTTCTTC CATDRYNEQFF
- - TRBJ2-3 TRBV7-6 TGTGCCAGCAGCTTAAGATACGGGAGCACAGATACGCAGTATTTT CASSLRYGSTDTQYF
many TRBD1 TRBJ2-7 TRBV16 TGTGCCAGCAGCCAATTGGGGACAGGGGGTAGCGAGCAGTACTTC CASSQLGTGGSEQYF
many TRBD2 TRBJ2-1 TRBV24-1 TGTGCCACCAGTGACCCTAGCGGGAGCTCCTACAATGAGCAGTTCTTC CATSDPSGSSYNEQFF
- - TRBJ2-7 TRBV28 TGTGCCAGCAGTTTATTATCACGACCGCGAGGATTGTTGGACGAGCAGTACTTC CASSLLSRPRGLLDEQYF
many - TRBJ2-7 TRBV20-1 TGCAGTGCTAGCGTTGGCGGGAAAGGCTACGAGCAGTACTTC CSASVGGKGYEQYF
many - TRBJ2-7 TRBV4-1 TGCGCCAGCAAGACCACAGGAGCGGCGTACGAGCAGTACTTC CASKTTGAAYEQYF
- TRBD2 TRBJ2-2 TRBV6-1 TGTGCCAGCACTCGAAGCGGGAGGGCCTGGACCGGGGAGCTGTTTTTT CASTRSGRAWTGELFF
many TRBD1 TRBJ1-2 TRBV7-2 TGTGCCAGCAGCTTAGTAGGGACAGGGAACAACTATGGCTACACCTTC CASSLVGTGNNYGYTF
many - TRBJ1-1 TRBV6-5 TGTGCCAGCATGGGGAACACTGAAGCTTTCTTT CASMGNTEAFF
many TRBD1 TRBJ2-7 TRBV20-1 TGCAGTGCTCCTCGAGGGACAGGCGGGACCACGTCTCAAGGGGAGCAGTACTTC CSAPRGTGGTTSQGEQYF
few - TRBJ2-5 TRBV7-8 TGTGCCTCCCAGGGTTTGGAGACCCAGTACTTC CASQGLETQYF
- - TRBJ2-5 TRBV3-1 TGTGCCACCTGCCCTCAGACAGGAAACCAAGAGACCCAGTACTTC CATCPQTGNQETQYF
many - TRBJ1-5 TRBV6-2/TRBV6-3 TGTGCCAGCAGTTACTGGGGGAATCATAACCAGCCCCAGCATTTT CASSYWGNHNQPQHF